This is a list of T cell receptor beta chains from one sample in a study of T cells in Graves' hyperthyroidism and ophthalmopathy. TCRdb itself ran the multiplex PCR reads through MiXCR, one entry per CDR3 protein. In the table there are hundreds of thousands of distinct CDR3 sequences, over 35% of which are singletons. The specimen was blood. The receptor set was obtained from a man aged 18 to 29 with Graves' hyperthyroidism. Each CDR3 is given with its conserved first and last residue. Fields, in order: V gene, J gene, CDR3 protein.

v_gene: TRBV9; j_gene: TRBJ1-1; CDR3aa: CASNVGGKTEAFF
v_gene: TRBV2; j_gene: TRBJ1-5; CDR3aa: CASSERQGHQPQHF
v_gene: TRBV2; j_gene: TRBJ1-3; CDR3aa: CASSATGEAGNTIYF
v_gene: TRBV2; j_gene: TRBJ2-7; CDR3aa: CASSRGGVANEQYF
v_gene: TRBV7-9; j_gene: TRBJ2-2; CDR3aa: CASSLVAGDTGELFF
v_gene: TRBV20-1; j_gene: TRBJ2-2; CDR3aa: CSARGGGTVNTGELFF
v_gene: TRBV10-2; j_gene: TRBJ1-1; CDR3aa: CASSEGQGIPRAFF
v_gene: TRBV7-2; j_gene: TRBJ1-5; CDR3aa: CASSSVAGYGKHF
v_gene: TRBV7-3; j_gene: TRBJ1-1; CDR3aa: CASSAQGWTEAFF
v_gene: TRBV15; j_gene: TRBJ1-3; CDR3aa: CATSRDQGAAGNTIYF
v_gene: TRBV10-3; j_gene: TRBJ2-3; CDR3aa: CAINRQGTDTQYF
v_gene: TRBV20-1; j_gene: TRBJ1-6; CDR3aa: CSARRVESPLHF
v_gene: TRBV7-9; j_gene: TRBJ1-5; CDR3aa: CASSLGNLLDQPQHF
v_gene: TRBV5-6; j_gene: TRBJ2-5; CDR3aa: CASSLPGRAGETQYF
v_gene: TRBV4-1; j_gene: TRBJ2-7; CDR3aa: CASSQVGTSGWGQYF
v_gene: TRBV2; j_gene: TRBJ2-7; CDR3aa: CASSEVGLGLEQYF
v_gene: TRBV20-1; j_gene: TRBJ2-5; CDR3aa: CSAIGGQETQYF
v_gene: TRBV20-1; j_gene: TRBJ1-1; CDR3aa: CSANSSRVSNTEAFF
v_gene: TRBV15; j_gene: TRBJ1-1; CDR3aa: CATSRAIDGNTEAFF
v_gene: TRBV29-1; j_gene: TRBJ2-5; CDR3aa: CSMGILGVQETQYF
v_gene: TRBV12-3/TRBV12-4; j_gene: TRBJ2-5; CDR3aa: CASSPGQKYQETQYF
v_gene: TRBV9; j_gene: TRBJ1-1; CDR3aa: CASSYRGIGTEAFF
v_gene: TRBV4-1; j_gene: TRBJ1-6; CDR3aa: CASSQERTAGNSPLHF
v_gene: TRBV2; j_gene: TRBJ1-1; CDR3aa: CASSEALSEAFF
v_gene: TRBV7-6; j_gene: TRBJ1-1; CDR3aa: CASSLAGFPEAFF
v_gene: TRBV19; j_gene: TRBJ2-7; CDR3aa: CASSGARHYEQYF
v_gene: TRBV5-1; j_gene: TRBJ2-7; CDR3aa: CASSPYGTEDYEQYF